This TCR beta chain comes out of a study of blood T cell repertoires in COVID-19. Sequencing was performed with immunoSEQ multiplex PCR; in TCRdb, only in-frame clones are kept and a portion is missing. There are about 40,000 clones in the sample; approximately 88% occur only once, and approximately 8.8% lies in the top ten. Germline V gene sequence: CDR1 LGHNA, CDR2 YSLEER. The CDR3 is 16 amino acids. Trimming removed 0 bases at V and 0 bases at J, with 9 bases between. This TCR derives from a woman in her sixties or seventies with acute or convalescent COVID-19. Input material: peripheral blood. The chain joins TRBV4-3 to TRBJ1-3; the D is unclear. The CDR3 DNA sequence: TGCGCCAGCAGCCAAGATAGTTCTTACTCTGGAAACACCATATATTTT. It encodes CASSQDSSYSGNTIYF.